A selection of T cell receptor beta chains follows, all from one sample in a study of CD8 T cells in ankylosing spondylitis. TCRdb reanalysed the 5' RACE reads using MiXCR and keeps one entry per CDR3 protein. The sample has some 800,000 distinct CDR3 sequences, approximately 12% seen once; the top ten hold approximately 0.46%. Input material: blood, either unsorted or a sorted T cell fraction (not recorded which). These receptors all stem from a male donor with ankylosing spondylitis. Both conserved end residues are part of each CDR3. D genes are given only for firm matches. Size is stated for part of the rows, as once, few or many counts, or as a class when the clone is expanded.

d_call j_call clone_size v_call cdr3_aa cdr3_nt
- TRBJ1-1 few TRBV5-1 CASSLAEGRNTEAFF TGCGCCAGCAGCTTGGCGGAGGGGCGGAACACTGAAGCTTTCTTT
- TRBJ2-1 - TRBV20-1 CSAVNPSALGSEQFF TGCAGTGCCGTAAATCCTAGCGCCCTGGGGAGTGAGCAGTTCTTC
TRBD1 TRBJ2-2 few TRBV12-3/TRBV12-4 CASSLRDRAVAGELFF TGTGCCAGCAGTTTAAGGGACAGGGCGGTGGCCGGGGAGCTGTTTTTT
- TRBJ2-1 - TRBV5-6 CAISPGPNNEQFF TGTGCCATCAGCCCCGGGCCCAACAATGAGCAGTTCTTC
TRBD2 TRBJ2-5 - TRBV20-1 CSARDRGGVETQYF TGCAGTGCTAGAGATCGGGGAGGGGTAGAGACCCAGTACTTC
- TRBJ1-6 many TRBV7-2 CASSSYLGNSPLHF TGTGCCAGCAGCTCATACCTAGGGAATTCACCCCTCCACTTT
TRBD2 TRBJ2-2 many TRBV4-2 CASSQDVFGLADTGELFF TGTGCCAGCAGCCAAGATGTCTTCGGACTAGCGGACACCGGGGAGCTGTTTTTT
TRBD1 TRBJ1-4 few TRBV12-3/TRBV12-4 CASRGDRAVREKLFF TGTGCCAGCAGGGGGGACAGGGCGGTTAGGGAAAAACTGTTTTTT
TRBD2 TRBJ2-1 - TRBV20-1 CSARDIRLAGSYNEQFF TGCAGTGCTAGAGATATCCGACTAGCGGGATCCTACAATGAGCAGTTCTTC
TRBD1 TRBJ2-5 many TRBV20-1 CSAGRQGETQYF TGCAGTGCTGGGAGACAGGGTGAGACCCAGTACTTC
TRBD1 TRBJ2-3 - TRBV10-3 CATKGQGAGDTQYF TGTGCCACTAAGGGACAGGGGGCCGGAGATACGCAGTATTTT
- TRBJ1-5 many TRBV5-5 CASSPGTLLGNQPQHF TGTGCCAGCAGCCCCGGGACCCTTTTAGGCAATCAGCCCCAGCATTTT
TRBD2 TRBJ2-1 - TRBV11-2 CASSLVGTSGQRSYNEQFF TGTGCCAGCAGCTTAGTAGGGACTAGCGGGCAACGTTCCTACAATGAGCAGTTCTTC
- TRBJ2-1 - TRBV9 CASGNSRDYNEQFF TGTGCCAGCGGGAATTCTAGGGACTACAATGAGCAGTTCTTC
- TRBJ1-4 - TRBV20-1 CSARPRGHEKLFF TGCAGTGCAAGACCCCGAGGGCATGAAAAACTGTTTTTT
TRBD1 TRBJ1-1 few TRBV12-3/TRBV12-4 CASSPGQGARSTEAFF TGTGCCAGCAGTCCTGGGCAGGGGGCGCGAAGCACTGAAGCTTTCTTT
TRBD2 TRBJ2-4 few TRBV7-2 CASSEGLAQNIQYF TGTGCCAGCAGCGAGGGACTAGCCCAAAACATTCAGTACTTC
- TRBJ2-1 - TRBV14 CASSQFSRGLGEQFF TGTGCCAGCAGCCAGTTCTCGCGGGGCTTAGGTGAGCAGTTCTTC
- TRBJ1-1 - TRBV7-3 CASSFQPRDTEAFF TGTGCCAGCAGCTTCCAGCCCCGGGACACTGAAGCTTTCTTT
- TRBJ1-2 many TRBV6-5 CAIEGGGGYTF TGTGCCATAGAGGGTGGGGGAGGCTACACCTTC
- TRBJ2-5 - TRBV5-1 CASSSQGCQETQYF TGCGCCAGCAGCTCACAGGGTTGCCAAGAGACCCAGTACTTC
- TRBJ2-7 - TRBV10-1 CASCPGPYEQYF TGCGCCAGCTGCCCCGGCCCCTACGAGCAGTACTTC
- TRBJ2-7 - TRBV7-2 CASSLRGRGSYEQYF TGTGCCAGCAGCTTACGGGGAAGGGGCTCCTACGAGCAGTACTTC
TRBD1 TRBJ2-7 many TRBV25-1 CASSRDREGEQYF TGTGCCAGCAGTCGAGACAGGGAAGGCGAGCAGTACTTC
- TRBJ2-5 - TRBV18 CASSPLLSETQYF TGTGCCAGCTCACCATTACTGTCGGAGACCCAGTACTTC
- TRBJ1-3 - TRBV6-1 CASNLVGASGNTIYF TGTGCCAGCAACTTAGTCGGGGCGTCAGGAAACACCATATATTTT
- TRBJ1-4 - TRBV4-3 CASSQVLRSEKLFF TGCGCCAGCAGCCAAGTGCTCCGGTCCGAAAAACTGTTTTTT
- TRBJ2-7 few TRBV27 CASRSHAGTYEQYF TGTGCCAGCAGAAGCCACGCCGGGACATACGAGCAGTACTTC
- TRBJ2-3 few TRBV6-1 CASSKRGIDTQYF TGTGCCAGCAGTAAACGGGGGATAGATACGCAGTATTTT
- TRBJ2-7 few TRBV20-1 CSARDPFLRGTYEQYF TGCAGTGCTAGAGATCCCTTTCTCCGGGGAACCTACGAGCAGTACTTC
TRBD2 TRBJ2-1 few TRBV11-2 CASRIKGLAASSYNEQFF TGTGCCAGCAGAATCAAGGGACTAGCGGCCAGCTCCTACAATGAGCAGTTCTTC
- TRBJ2-3 few TRBV5-5 CASSLQPGADTQYF TGTGCCAGCAGCTTGCAGCCGGGGGCAGATACGCAGTATTTT
- TRBJ1-1 - TRBV20-1 CSVRRGANTEAFF TGCAGTGTGAGAAGAGGGGCGAACACTGAAGCTTTCTTT
TRBD2 TRBJ2-7 many TRBV5-1 CASSWTSGDAYEQYF TGCGCCAGCAGCTGGACTAGCGGGGATGCCTACGAGCAGTACTTC
- TRBJ2-3 - TRBV5-4 CASSLVDQIRADTQYF TGTGCCAGCAGCTTAGTTGACCAGATCCGTGCAGATACGCAGTATTTT
- TRBJ2-1 - TRBV6-1 CASSKPGLGLNEQFF TGTGCCAGCAGTAAACCAGGGTTGGGACTGAATGAGCAGTTCTTC
TRBD2 TRBJ2-3 - TRBV20-1 CSARLAGGRSTDTQYF TGCAGTGCTAGACTAGCGGGGGGGCGGAGCACAGATACGCAGTATTTT
- TRBJ2-1 few TRBV7-2 CASSIEPGRMSSEQFF TGTGCCAGCAGCATTGAACCGGGACGGATGTCTAGCGAGCAGTTCTTC
- TRBJ2-7 - TRBV5-1 CASSSSDRGSEQYF TGCGCCAGCAGCTCCTCGGATAGGGGGAGCGAGCAGTACTTC
TRBD2 TRBJ2-5 - TRBV4-2 CASSQDWIAGQETQYF TGTGCCAGCAGCCAAGATTGGATAGCGGGACAAGAGACCCAGTACTTC
TRBD2 TRBJ2-1 - TRBV20-1 CSARKVAGGPSSYNEQFF TGCAGTGCTAGGAAGGTGGCGGGAGGGCCTAGCTCCTACAATGAGCAGTTCTTC
- TRBJ2-7 few TRBV18 CASSPSDEQYF TGTGCCAGCTCACCCTCAGACGAGCAGTACTTC
TRBD1 TRBJ1-3 many TRBV28 CASLTGTDGNTIYF TGTGCCAGCTTGACAGGGACGGACGGAAACACCATATATTTT
- TRBJ2-7 - TRBV20-1 CSARRARGPGEQYF TGCAGTGCTAGGAGGGCGAGAGGGCCAGGGGAGCAGTACTTC
TRBD1 TRBJ1-5 few TRBV20-1 CSANRGLYQPQHF TGCAGTGCTAACAGGGGGCTATATCAGCCCCAGCATTTT
- TRBJ1-3 - TRBV5-1 CASSPRTYSSGNTIYF TGCGCCAGCAGTCCGAGGACTTACAGCTCTGGAAACACCATATATTTT
- TRBJ2-7 many TRBV20-1 CSARRAGPEQYF TGCAGTGCTAGACGAGCTGGGCCCGAGCAGTACTTC
- TRBJ1-2 few TRBV29-1 CSVEADYGYTF TGCAGCGTTGAGGCAGATTATGGCTACACCTTC
TRBD1 TRBJ1-1 - TRBV20-1 CSARYRGAYTEAFF TGCAGTGCTAGGTACAGGGGGGCGTACACTGAAGCTTTCTTT